This T cell receptor (beta chain) appears in the sequencing data of a study of CD8 T cells in ankylosing spondylitis. Points from the study as a whole: Roughly eight highly homologous variants made up a TCR beta motif that seemed to typify ankylosing spondylitis blood. Reportedly, matched ankylosing spondylitis synovial fluid was significantly enriched for disease-linked clones. The authors found the disease-linked clones to be CD8+ and relatively rare in peripheral blood.

In making TCR beta libraries, quantitative 5'-RACE with molecular barcodes was used. MiXCR, applied by TCRdb to the 5' RACE reads, yields one record per CDR3 protein. The sample records some 120,000 distinct CDR3 sequences, roughly an eighth being singletons. As to this clonotype: Antigen: not known.

Germline-derived CDR1 and CDR2 are SGHTA and FQGNSA. CDR3 size: 17 residues. V was pared by 5 bases and J by 0 bases, with 14 bases between. V is TRBV7-2 and J is TRBJ1-6; no reliable D call. Sequenced material: blood, either unsorted or a sorted T cell fraction (not recorded which). The TCR comes from a female donor with ankylosing spondylitis or in good health (not recorded which). The CDR3 nucleotides read TGTGCCAGCAGCCACGTTGGCGGGAGCTCCTATAATTCACCCCTCCACTTT. It is translated as CASSHVGGSSYNSPLHF. Using reference TRBV7-2 and TRBJ1-6 for the parts outside the CDR3, the full variable domain is GAGVSQSPSNKVTEKGKDVELRCDPISGHTALYWYRQSLGQGLEFLIYFQGNSAPDKSGLPSDRFSAERTGGSVSTLTIQRTQQEDSAVYLCASSHVGGSSYNSPLHFGNGTRLTVT.